These 8 T cell receptor beta chains share one sample of origin, sequenced in a study of T-cell reconstitution after alpha-beta-depleted transplantation in children. It was with unique molecular identifiers that the TCRbeta library was prepared. TCRdb re-derived calls from the PCR reads in MiXCR, one entry per CDR3 protein. Of about 830,000 distinct CDR3 sequences listed, around 15% are singletons. Sequences were derived from PBMCs, mostly from graft donor cells, sampled 360 days after TCRalphabeta/CD19-depleted stem cell transplant. The receptors shown here come from a male patient under 18 who had a stem cell transplant for acute lymphoblastic leukemia, so the T cells may come from the graft donor.

V gene TRBV10-3 combines with J gene TRBJ2-2; 13 bases are shared with TRBD2. The CDR3 runs to 16 residues. V lost 1 base, J lost 5 bases, and 1 base stayed unmatched. Per germline, CDR1 ENHRY and CDR2 SYGVKD. The CDR3 protein is CAISEWTSGSTGELFF. In DNA, the CDR3 is TGTGCCATCAGTGAGTGGACTAGCGGGAGTACCGGGGAGCTGTTTTTT.

The chain recombines TRBV5-1 with TRBJ2-3; a possible D gene is TRBD1 (5 bases). Germline assignment: CDR1 SGHRS and CDR2 YFSETQ. Trimming shortened V by 4 bases and J by 2 bases, and 17 bases separated the two germline ends. The CDR3 consists of 16 residues. The CDR3 loop reads CASSPLDRGPTDTQYF. CDR3 sequence (DNA): TGCGCCAGCAGCCCCCTGGATAGGGGCCCCACAGATACGCAGTATTTT.

This clonotype was counted many times. The chain combines TRBV25-1 with TRBJ1-1; the D is unclear. The germline V gene has CDR1 MGHDK and CDR2 SYGVNS. The CDR3 consists of 11 residues. V lost 6 bases, J lost 1 base, and 3 bases lay in between. The CDR3 DNA reads TGTGCCAGCAGAGGGAACACTGAAGCTTTCTTT. Translation: CASRGNTEAFF.

A note on this clonotype: The junction departs from the called germline gene at one end, perhaps through a read error. This sequence joins TRBV25-1 and TRBJ2-7; 9 bases map to TRBD1. This CDR3 spans 12 amino acids. Germline assignment: CDR1 MGHDK and CDR2 SYGVNS. CDR3: CASFLTGGEMNF. DNA for the CDR3: TGTGCCAGCTTCCTAACAGGGGGCGAAATGAACTTC.

The chain recombines TRBV29-1 with TRBJ2-7, with D hard to call. V gave up 5 bases and J gave up 1 base, with 6 bases separating them. This CDR3 has 11 residues. From germline, CDR1 is SQVTM and CDR2 ANQGSEA. The CDR3 region is CSVKWSYEQYF. CDR3 sequence (DNA): TGCAGCGTTAAGTGGTCCTACGAGCAGTACTTC.

Only a few counts were recorded for this clonotype. The chain uses TRBV4-1 and TRBJ2-5; the match to TRBD1 covers 8 bases. Trimming took 3 bases from V and 1 from J; bases not matched to a gene: 4. Germline V gene lookup returns CDR1 MGHRA and CDR2 YSYEKL. This CDR3 contains 15 residues. CDR3 amino acids: CASSQTGVGQETQYF. In DNA form, the CDR3 reads TGCGCCAGCAGCCAGACAGGGGTGGGCCAAGAGACCCAGTACTTC.

The rearrangement links TRBV11-2 to TRBJ2-3; D gene unclear. CDR1 is SGHAT, CDR2 FQNNGV, per germline. The CDR3 is 18 residues long. Trimming shortened V by 4 bases and J by 4 bases, and 24 bases separated the two germline ends. The CDR3 DNA is TGTGCCAGCAGCTCGCCCACCCGAGGTTCAGACCAACCAGATACGCAGTATTTT. This sequence encodes CASSSPTRGSDQPDTQYF.

A few counts support this clonotype. The rearrangement uses TRBV5-1 and TRBJ1-5; a weak D match, TRBD1 (5 bases). V was clipped by 4 bases and J by 0 bases, with 11 bases between them. Germline CDR1 SGHRS, CDR2 YFSETQ. CDR3 length: 15 residues. This CDR3 reads CASSPGTFSNQPQHF. As DNA, the CDR3 is TGCGCCAGCAGCCCCGGGACCTTTAGCAATCAGCCCCAGCATTTT.